Described below is a single T cell receptor beta chain sequence and its context. Its matching antigen is unknown. The treatment: some 20 received Ad26.COV2.S at low or high dose, single or two shots; about 5 received placebo; per-sample allocation not given. Samples analyzed were those drawn on day 63 after the first vaccine or placebo injection. The germline gives CDR1 MNHNY, CDR2 SVGAGI (reference sequence). The CDR3 has 13 residues. V was pared by 4 bases and J by 3 bases, with 2 bases of the junction left unmatched. The data were obtained in a study of Ad26.COV2.S vaccination and SARS-CoV-2 variants. Across the whole study: Ad26.COV2.S was injected intramuscularly once or twice, 56 days apart. Whole-study findings and limits: Vaccinees and placebo recipients showed similar non-spike TCR breadth. Those who received the vaccine showed greater spike-specific TCR breadth than those given placebo. Total T cell responses, in the TCR breadth and depth analyses, may have been underestimated.

Generated by immunoSEQ multiplex PCR, the TCRdb table keeps only in-frame clones and is missing some. Here the sample spans 350,000 to 400,000 clones, 75% to 90% being singletons. The input for sequencing was peripheral blood, taken in a trial of Ad26.COV2.S vaccine versus placebo. The chain joins TRBV6-6 to TRBJ1-2, with TRBD1 matching 7 bases. The TCR was taken from a person aged 18-65 years who received the Ad26.COV2.S COVID-19 vaccine or a placebo. CDR3 nucleotides: TGTGCCAGCAGTTTGCAGGGGGACTATGGCTACACCTTC. Translation gives CASSLQGDYGYTF.